Each of the 26 T cell receptor beta chains below was sequenced from the same sample in a study of T-cell memory formation after mild COVID-19. TCRdb reprocessed the 5' RACE reads via MiXCR and lists one record per CDR3 protein. The sample contains approximately 480,000 distinct CDR3 sequences, about 20% of which appear only once. Sequencing used PBMCs or a T cell subset sorted from them (not recorded which). The receptors here all came from an adult woman who had mild COVID-19 (a few samples of this study predate the infection). Cell type and time point are not known.

The chain combines TRBV5-5 with TRBJ1-5; D not certain. Germline values: CDR1 SGHKS, CDR2 YYEKEE (reference sequence). V dropped 0 bases and J dropped 4 bases, with 11 bases sitting between them. The CDR3 sequence is 15 residues long. The CDR3 loop is CASSLVAGPNQPQHF. The CDR3 DNA reads as TGTGCCAGCAGCTTGGTAGCTGGGCCAAATCAGCCCCAGCATTTT.

This chain links TRBV5-5 with TRBJ2-5; either TRBD1 or TRBD2 may supply D (5 bases each). Per germline, CDR1 SGHKS and CDR2 YYEKEE (reference sequence). The CDR3 is 15 residues long. V lost 4 bases to trimming and J lost 2 bases, with 15 bases between them. The CDR3 loop is CASSIGTVGQETQYF. CDR3 DNA: TGTGCCAGCAGCATCGGGACGGTCGGGCAAGAGACCCAGTACTTC.

This clonotype was found a few times. Here the CDR3 reads CASSLKADRRNEQFF. As DNA, the CDR3 is TGCGCCAGCAGCTTAAAGGCAGACCGGAGGAATGAGCAGTTCTTC. The J gene is TRBJ2-1, the V gene TRBV5-1, with D perhaps TRBD2 (5 bases). The germline CDR1 and CDR2 sequences are SGHRS and YFSETQ. Trimming stripped 2 bases from V and 7 bases from J, with 16 bases between. The CDR3 totals 15 residues.

CDR3 region: CATSPRRRTGESETQYF. CDR3 DNA: TGTGCCACCAGCCCGAGGAGGCGGACAGGGGAGTCGGAGACCCAGTACTTC. The chain links TRBV15 to TRBJ2-5; TRBD1 matches 9 bases. Germline lookup yields CDR1 LNHNV and CDR2 YYDKDF (reference sequence). The CDR3 has 17 amino acids. The junction had 15 bases not matched to a gene; V was cut back by 5 bases and J by 5 bases.

This clonotype was detected many times. This sequence joins TRBV7-9 and TRBJ2-3, with TRBD2 identical over 9 bases. CDR1 and CDR2 (germline): SEHNR, FQNEAQ (reference sequence). Germline trimming cut 5 bases from V and 4 bases from J; bases unmatched to any gene: 10. The CDR3 sequence is 16 residues long. CDR3 loop: CASSPVKAGGADTQYF. The CDR3 nucleotides read TGTGCCAGCAGCCCCGTCAAGGCGGGGGGGGCAGATACGCAGTATTTT. Using reference TRBV7-9 and TRBJ2-3 for the parts outside the CDR3, the full variable domain is DTGVSQNPRHKITKRGQNVTFRCDPISEHNRLYWYRQTLGQGPEFLTYFQNEAQLEKSRLLSDRFSAERPKGSFSTLEIQRTEQGDSAMYLCASSPVKAGGADTQYFGPGTRLTVL.

This clonotype showed up just a few times. This chain links TRBV5-8 with TRBJ1-1, with D tentatively TRBD1 (5 bases). CDR1 and CDR2 from the germline V gene are SGHTS and YDEGEE. CDR3 length: 16 residues. The V end lost 0 bases, the J end lost 4 bases, and 16 bases lay between the germline ends. CDR3 DNA: TGTGCCAGCAGCTTGGTCAGCCTCTTGGGGCTCACTGAAGCTTTCTTT. Encoded protein: CASSLVSLLGLTEAFF.

The sample holds a few counts of this clonotype. The chain links TRBV20-1 to TRBJ2-7; no clear D gene. Germline CDR1 and CDR2: DFQATT and SNEGSKA (reference sequence). Trimming stripped 0 bases from V and 6 bases from J, with 12 bases between. The CDR3 spans 13 residues. The CDR3 DNA reads as TGCAGTGCTAGAGATCGGCAGAGATTCGAGCAGTACTTC. Its translation is CSARDRQRFEQYF.

DNA for the CDR3: TGTGCCAGCTCACCAACAGGGAATACCTACAATGAGCAGTTCTTC. Its protein product is CASSPTGNTYNEQFF. The chain links TRBV18 to TRBJ2-1, with D perhaps TRBD1 (6 bases). This CDR3 has 15 residues. V shed 2 bases and J shed 2 bases, with 10 bases lying between them. The germline gives CDR1 KGHSH, CDR2 LQKENI.

The V and J genes are TRBV19 and TRBJ2-7, with 9 bases aligning to TRBD2. This CDR3 is built from 15 residues. Germline loops: CDR1 LNHDA, CDR2 SQIVND (reference sequence). The trim removed 3 bases at V and 0 bases at J, leaving 3 bases unmatched. The CDR3 nucleotides are TGTGCCAGTAGTATGGTTAGCGGGAGCTCCTACGAGCAGTACTTC. Protein: CASSMVSGSSYEQYF.

This clonotype has a handful of counts. The rearrangement links TRBV15 to TRBJ2-7, with D unresolved. The CDR3 spans 12 residues. V was shortened by 1 base and J by 6 bases, with 7 bases between the two germline ends. The V gene's germline CDR1 is LNHNV and CDR2 YYDKDF (reference sequence). This chain's CDR3 is CATSRVGTEQYF. As DNA, the CDR3 is TGTGCCACCAGCAGAGTGGGCACCGAGCAGTACTTC. Drawing the rest from reference TRBV15 and TRBJ2-7, the complete variable domain is DAMVIQNPRYQVTQFGKPVTLSCSQTLNHNVMYWYQQKSSQAPKLLFHYYDKDFNNEADTPDNFQSRRPNTSFCFLDIRSPGLGDTAMYLCATSRVGTEQYFGPGTRLTVT.

The rearrangement uses TRBV7-9 and TRBJ2-6; the D is unclear. Germline V gene data show CDR1 as SEHNR and CDR2 as FQNEAQ (reference sequence). The V end was cut by 5 bases, the J end by 0 bases, with 20 bases between. The CDR3 loop spans 19 amino acids. CDR3: CASSHNYIGEGSGANVLTF. DNA for the CDR3: TGTGCCAGCAGCCACAATTATATCGGTGAAGGCTCTGGGGCCAACGTCCTGACTTTC.

This chain joins TRBV4-2 and TRBJ2-1; TRBD2 matches at 7 bases. The CDR3 is 19 residues long. With V trimmed by 1 base and J by 2 bases, 14 bases remained unmatched. Germline values: CDR1 LGHNA, CDR2 YNFKEQ. The DNA for the CDR3 is TGTGCCAGCAGCCAAGGGCCCTTAGCGGGCGTCAAACCCTACAATGAGCAGTTCTTC. Residues: CASSQGPLAGVKPYNEQFF.

This clonotype has more than one count but fewer than ten. The rearrangement uses TRBV4-1 and TRBJ1-3; D ambiguous. The V end was cut by 4 bases, the J end by 0 bases, with 10 bases between. CDR3 length: 15 amino acids. Germline assignment: CDR1 MGHRA and CDR2 YSYEKL. CDR3 sequence: CASSRWTDSGNTIYF. CDR3 in DNA: TGCGCCAGCAGCCGCTGGACGGACTCTGGAAACACCATATATTTT.

This clonotype showed up many times. The J gene is TRBJ2-3, the V gene TRBV5-1; D call uncertain. Germline CDR1 reads SGHRS; CDR2 reads YFSETQ. This CDR3 spans 15 amino acids. V was shortened by 5 bases and J by 0 bases, with 13 bases between the two germline ends. In DNA form, the CDR3 reads TGCGCCAGCAGGGAAGACGGATCTAGCACAGATACGCAGTATTTT. Encoded protein: CASREDGSSTDTQYF. The full variable domain, rest sourced from reference TRBV5-1 and TRBJ2-3, is KAGVTQTPRYLIKTRGQQVTLSCSPISGHRSVSWYQQTPGQGLQFLFEYFSETQRNKGNFPGRFSGRQFSNSRSEMNVSTLELGDSALYLCASREDGSSTDTQYFGPGTRLTVL.

V gene TRBV7-9 combines with J gene TRBJ1-6; D is unresolved. V shed 3 bases and J shed 6 bases, with 9 bases lying between them. CDR3 length: 14 amino acids. Germline CDR1 reads SEHNR; CDR2 reads FQNEAQ (reference sequence). CDR3 loop: CASSFRAANSPLHF. The CDR3 bases are TGTGCCAGCAGCTTCCGGGCCGCTAATTCACCCCTCCACTTT.

This clonotype appeared a few times. This chain uses TRBV5-4 with TRBJ2-5, with 9 positions matching TRBD2. The CDR3 loop spans 14 amino acids. V was clipped by 5 bases and J by 5 bases; unmatched bases: 7. The germline V gene encodes CDR1 SGHNT and CDR2 YYREEE (reference sequence). The CDR3 is CASRSRLAGETQYF. The CDR3 DNA sequence: TGTGCCAGCAGAAGTCGCCTAGCGGGGGAGACCCAGTACTTC. Filled out from reference TRBV5-4 and TRBJ2-5, the complete variable domain reads ETGVTQSPTHLIKTRGQQVTLRCSSQSGHNTVSWYQQALGQGPQFIFQYYREEENGRGNFPPRFSGLQFPNYSSELNVNALELDDSALYLCASRSRLAGETQYFGPGTRLLVL.

The table lists this clonotype with a few counts. The rearrangement uses TRBV5-1 and TRBJ1-1; 9 bases fit TRBD1. With 3 bases clipped from V and 2 bases from J, the junction kept 17 bases outside the gene matches. Germline CDR1 is SGHRS and CDR2 is YFSETQ. This CDR3 comprises 19 residues. CDR3 DNA sequence: TGCGCCAGCAGCTCCCCCGGCGGGACAGGGTATCTCAAAAACACTGAAGCTTTCTTT. This gives the protein CASSSPGGTGYLKNTEAFF.

The J gene is TRBJ2-3, the V gene TRBV20-1, with 9 bases lining up with TRBD2. The CDR3 has 13 residues. V shed 5 bases, J shed 6 bases, and the junction held 6 bases outside the gene matches. Germline V lookup: CDR1 DFQATT, CDR2 SNEGSKA (reference sequence). The CDR3 DNA sequence: TGCAGTGCTTTTAGCGGGGGCAGGGATACGCAGTATTTT. It specifies CSAFSGGRDTQYF.

This clonotype has a handful of counts. The chain combines TRBV2 with TRBJ2-5; D is possibly TRBD2 (5 bases). CDR1 SNHLY and CDR2 FYNNEI come from the germline V gene. The CDR3 is 15 amino acids. V was trimmed by 5 bases and J by 5 bases, leaving 18 bases between them. As DNA, the CDR3 is TGTGCCAGCAGTCCGGGCTCTCCGGAGGCGGAGACCCAGTACTTC. It yields the protein CASSPGSPEAETQYF.

A single count supports this clonotype. This chain links TRBV6-5 with TRBJ1-2; tentatively, D is TRBD1 (5 bases). This CDR3 region has 12 residues. Between the trimmed V and J ends, which lost 10 bases and 5 bases, there was a span of 14 bases. Per germline, CDR1 MNHEY and CDR2 SVGAGI. The CDR3 DNA sequence: TGTGCCACTACGGACACGCGGTATGGCTACACCTTC. Its translation: CATTDTRYGYTF.

The chain employs TRBV3-1 and TRBJ2-7, with D tentatively TRBD2 (6 bases). The V end was cut by 2 bases, the J end by 4 bases, with 21 bases between. Per germline, CDR1 LGHDT and CDR2 YNNKEL (reference sequence). The CDR3 loop spans 17 amino acids. CDR3 in amino acids: CASSQSPSEGPPYEQYF. CDR3 bases: TGTGCCAGCAGCCAATCTCCCTCGGAGGGGCCCCCTTACGAGCAGTACTTC.

The chain carries TRBV4-2 and TRBJ2-2; D is unclear. The CDR3 is 15 residues long. Between the trimmed V and J ends, which lost 0 bases and 7 bases, there was a span of 12 bases. CDR1 and CDR2 (germline): LGHNA, YNFKEQ. In DNA, the CDR3 is TGTGCCAGCAGCCAAGACCCGGACCGATTCGGGGAGCTGTTTTTT. This encodes CASSQDPDRFGELFF.

This chain uses TRBV7-9 with TRBJ2-6; 8 bases are shared with TRBD1. Germline CDR1 is SEHNR and CDR2 is FQNEAQ (reference sequence). With V trimmed by 6 bases and J by 4 bases, 11 bases remained unmatched. The CDR3 runs 17 residues. The CDR3 here is CASSPPGTGSGANVLTF. Here the CDR3 DNA reads TGTGCCAGCAGTCCCCCCGGGACAGGATCCGGGGCCAACGTCCTGACTTTC.

This chain connects TRBV6-5 to TRBJ1-6; the D is unclear. The ends were cut back, 7 bases at V and 3 bases at J, with 7 bases in the middle. Germline V gene sequence: CDR1 MNHEY, CDR2 SVGAGI. This CDR3 region has 13 residues. CDR3 nucleotides: TGTGCCAGCACCCGGGACTATAATTCACCCCTCCACTTT. It is translated as CASTRDYNSPLHF.

A few counts support this clonotype. This rearrangement joins TRBV6-4 to TRBJ1-2; 8 nucleotides align to TRBD1. The V gene end was trimmed by 4 bases and the J gene end by 7 bases; junction bases not matched to a gene: 8. Germline V CDR1 and CDR2: MRHNA, SNTAGT. The CDR3 extends over 14 amino acids. The CDR3 spells CASSGTGSASGYTF. Here the CDR3 DNA reads TGTGCCAGCAGTGGGACAGGGTCCGCCTCTGGCTACACCTTC.

The chain is built from TRBV7-8 and TRBJ2-7, with 7 positions matching TRBD2. This CDR3 contains 15 residues. Looked up from germline, CDR1 is SGHVS and CDR2 is FQNEAQ. V shed 2 bases, J shed 3 bases, and the junction held 7 bases outside the gene matches. CDR3 nucleotide sequence: TGTGCCAGCAGCTTACCTCTGCGGGAGTACTACGAGCAGTACTTC. It specifies CASSLPLREYYEQYF.